This T cell receptor (beta chain) was profiled in a study of cytomegalovirus exposure and HLA in healthy donors. With regard to this clone: What it binds is not known.

Study-wide points: Overall, approximately 150 TCR beta chains were annotated as cytomegalovirus-associated. An analysis done earlier found most TCR beta V segments productive about 87% or about 30% of the time.

The PCR contained 60 Vbeta and 13 Jbeta primers. How the authors handled the data: Later, an analysis found around 77 million unique TCR beta chains, and 10 million to 11 million of these were shared. The assay was immunoSEQ multiplex PCR, and TCRdb's table has in-frame clones only and misses some. Clone size and the V and J calls come from that table; the DNA yielded D and trimming. Of under 150,000 clones listed, roughly 82% are singletons. V lost 1 base to trimming and J lost 3 bases, with 10 bases between them. Germline V gene lookup returns CDR1 SGHRS and CDR2 YFSETQ. The CDR3 length is 14 residues.

J is TRBJ1-1 and V is TRBV5-1; D unresolved. The sequence derives from a boy aged 5-17 years in good health and CMV-seronegative. What was sequenced was PBMCs. CDR3 nucleotide sequence: TGCGCCAGCAGCTTGAGTGTGGAGGACACTGAAGCTTTCTTT. This encodes CASSLSVEDTEAFF. The full variable domain, completed using reference TRBV5-1 and TRBJ1-1, is KAGVTQTPRYLIKTRGQQVTLSCSPISGHRSVSWYQQTPGQGLQFLFEYFSETQRNKGNFPGRFSGRQFSNSRSEMNVSTLELGDSALYLCASSLSVEDTEAFFGQGTRLTVV.